The 31 T cell receptor beta chains reported below all come from one sample, sequenced in a study of blood T cells in healthy people across ages. Then a second PCR, running roughly 7 to 12 cycles, was carried out with a sample-barcoded 5' primer and a J-beta primer mix. One entry per CDR3 protein results from TCRdb running MiXCR on the 5' RACE reads. The repertoire holds about 1.7 million distinct CDR3 sequences, 28% seen once, with about 8% in the top ten. The specimen was blood. The receptor source for this set is a woman in her thirties in good health.

This clonotype showed up just a few times. The J gene is TRBJ2-3, the V gene TRBV24-1; 9 bases match TRBD2. In germline, CDR1 is KGHDR, CDR2 SFDVKD. V shed 0 bases, J shed 0 bases, and the junction held 6 bases outside the gene matches. The CDR3 covers 18 residues. The CDR3 spells CATSDLPEAGGSTDTQYF. CDR3 nucleotide sequence: TGTGCCACCAGTGATTTGCCAGAGGCGGGGGGGAGCACAGATACGCAGTATTTT.

The chain joins TRBV18 to TRBJ2-5; 13 bases are shared with TRBD2. The CDR3 has 15 amino acids. From germline, CDR1 is KGHSH and CDR2 LQKENI. V lost 3 bases and J lost 5; bases outside the gene matches: 3. CDR3 nucleotides: TGTGCCAGCTCACCCGGGACTAGCGGGATGGAGACCCAGTACTTC. Encoded protein: CASSPGTSGMETQYF.

The V gene is TRBV25-1, the J gene TRBJ2-5; TRBD2 might be the D (5 bases). V was shortened by 3 bases and J by 11 bases, with 13 bases between the two germline ends. Germline CDR1 is MGHDK and CDR2 is SYGVNS. The length of the CDR3 is 12 residues. The CDR3 region has the DNA TGTGCCAGCAGTGAGAGCCTGGGAGTGCAGTACTTC. Encoded protein: CASSESLGVQYF.

Regarding this clonotype: A clone one base away is much larger, so this may be a read error. The chain employs TRBV6-1 and TRBJ2-5, with D maybe TRBD1 (6 bases). Germline CDR1 MNHNS, CDR2 SASEGT. This CDR3 is 13 amino acids long. The V and J ends lost 6 bases and 11 bases respectively, with 19 bases between them. The CDR3 spells CASRRQVVNEQYF. CDR3 coding DNA: TGTGCCAGCAGAAGACAGGTGGTCAATGAGCAGTACTTC.

This clonotype was detected many times. The V and J genes are TRBV4-3 and TRBJ2-5; 13 bases are a match to TRBD2. Germline assignment: CDR1 LGHNA and CDR2 YSLEER. After removal of 0 bases from V and 4 bases from J, the junction contained 8 bases not matched to a gene. The CDR3 runs 18 residues. The CDR3 nucleotides read TGCGCCAGCAGCCAAGAACTAGCGGGAGGGACCTCCGGAGAGACCCAGTACTTC. It codes for CASSQELAGGTSGETQYF.

The chain carries TRBV4-1 and TRBJ2-3, with D perhaps matching TRBD1 (6 bases). CDR3 length: 18 amino acids. V was shortened by 1 base and J by 1 base, with 18 bases between the two germline ends. CDR1 and CDR2 from the germline V gene are MGHRA and YSYEKL. The CDR3 nucleotides are TGCGCCAGCAGCCAAGCCCCCCTCGGACAGATCCGCACAGATACGCAGTATTTT. It encodes CASSQAPLGQIRTDTQYF.

In the case of this clonotype: A much larger clone lies a single base off, so this may be a read error. This chain links TRBV5-6 with TRBJ2-2, with D perhaps being TRBD1 or TRBD2 (6 bases each). The V gene's germline CDR1 is SGHDT and CDR2 YYEEEE. This CDR3 is built from 14 residues. The CDR3 bases are TGTGCCAGCAGCTTCTTGGGGGGCACCGGGGAGCGGTTTTTT. Translating it yields CASSFLGGTGERFF.

This clonotype was seen only a few times. The V and J genes are TRBV6-6 and TRBJ1-1; 8 bases map to TRBD1. Trimming removed 3 bases from V and 3 bases from J; junction bases left unmatched: 6. Looked up from germline, CDR1 is MNHNY and CDR2 is SVGAGI (reference sequence). There are 15 residues in the CDR3. The CDR3: CASSYGQGPHTEAFF. In DNA, the CDR3 is TGTGCCAGCAGTTATGGACAGGGCCCCCACACTGAAGCTTTCTTT.

Only one count was recorded for this clonotype. The chain uses TRBV19 and TRBJ1-5, with no clear D. Germline V CDR1 and CDR2: LNHDA, SQIVND (reference sequence). The CDR3 consists of 14 residues. Trimming stripped 2 bases from V and 4 bases from J, with 9 bases between. The CDR3 DNA is TGTGCCAGTAGTATAATTCCCAAAAATCAGCCCCAGCATTTT. Its translation is CASSIIPKNQPQHF.

The rearrangement joins TRBV28 to TRBJ2-2, with D possibly called TRBD1 or TRBD2 (6 bases each). This CDR3 is built from 15 residues. Per the germline V gene, CDR1 is MDHEN and CDR2 is SYDVKM. Trimming cost V 3 bases and J 4 bases, with 12 bases left between them. This CDR3 is CASSLTGAGTGELFF. In DNA form, the CDR3 reads TGTGCCAGCAGTTTGACGGGGGCAGGCACCGGGGAGCTGTTTTTT.

This clonotype was observed at least ten times. The rearrangement links TRBV7-2 to TRBJ2-5; 7 positions match TRBD1. Germline loops: CDR1 SGHTA, CDR2 FQGNSA. CDR3 length equals 13 residues. V lost 4 bases, J lost 6 bases, and 5 bases stayed unmatched. CDR3 sequence reads: CASSSRDSQTQYF. CDR3 in DNA: TGTGCCAGCAGCTCACGGGACAGCCAGACCCAGTACTTC. Variable domain in full (rest from reference TRBV7-2 and TRBJ2-5): GAGVSQSPSNKVTEKGKDVELRCDPISGHTALYWYRQSLGQGLEFLIYFQGNSAPDKSGLPSDRFSAERTGGSVSTLTIQRTQQEDSAVYLCASSSRDSQTQYFGPGTRLLVL.

CDR3 nucleotide sequence: TGTGCCAGCGAGCCGGGACTAGCGGGGTACCTGATAGCGGGCACAGATACGCAGTATTTT. It codes for CASEPGLAGYLIAGTDTQYF. This rearrangement joins TRBV7-2 to TRBJ2-3, with 13 bases aligning to TRBD2. Trimming removed 8 bases from V and 1 base from J; junction bases left unmatched: 18. Germline loops: CDR1 SGHTA, CDR2 FQGNSA. The CDR3 sequence is 20 residues long.

V usage is TRBV18 and J usage is TRBJ2-1; TRBD1 matches at 9 bases. The germline V gene has CDR1 KGHSH and CDR2 LQKENI. V lost 2 bases, J lost 10 bases, and 9 bases stayed unmatched. This CDR3 region has 15 residues. The CDR3 DNA reads TGTGCCAGCTCACCAGTCGGGACAGGGAACTACGAGCAGTTCTTC. Translating gives CASSPVGTGNYEQFF.

For this clonotype: A read error is possible here, since a much larger clone lies one base away. The chain combines TRBV12-3 or TRBV12-4 with TRBJ2-3; D remains unclear. The CDR3 covers 12 residues. Trimming left V 5 bases short and J 6 bases short, with 9 bases between. The CDR3 sequence is CASSVREDTQYF. The CDR3 DNA is TGTGCCAGCAGTGTCAGAGAGGATACGCAGTATTTT.

This clonotype appeared a few times. This chain joins TRBV5-1 and TRBJ2-1; D is uncertain. V lost 6 bases, J lost 0 bases, and 13 bases lay in between. Germline V lookup: CDR1 SGHRS, CDR2 YFSETQ. This CDR3 region has 15 residues. DNA for the CDR3: TGCGCCAGCAAGCTCGGGCAGACCTCCTACAATGAGCAGTTCTTC. It is translated as CASKLGQTSYNEQFF.

This chain links TRBV5-1 with TRBJ2-5; D not certain. The J call is uncertain, as TRBJ2-1 better fits the DNA end. Germline-derived CDR1 and CDR2 are SGHRS and YFSETQ. This CDR3 spans 12 amino acids. The DNA for the CDR3 is TGCGCCAGCAGCTGGTACCAAGAGACCCAGTTCTTC. It translates to CASSWYQETQFF.

This CDR3 is CASSQTPHGGAPQPQHF. CDR3 in DNA: TGTGCCAGCAGCCAAACACCTCACGGGGGGGCGCCTCAGCCCCAGCATTTT. The genes are TRBV6-1 and TRBJ1-5, with D tentatively TRBD1 (6 bases). This CDR3 spans 17 amino acids. Germline CDR1 MNHNS, CDR2 SASEGT. The V end was cut by 6 bases, the J end by 6 bases, with 24 bases between.

This chain uses TRBV29-1 with TRBJ2-5, with TRBD1 matching over 8 bases. This CDR3 contains 12 residues. The V and J ends lost 7 bases and 13 bases, in that order; junction bases with no gene match: 14. Germline loops: CDR1 SQVTM, CDR2 ANQGSEA. CDR3 in amino acids: CSGRTGSEERYF. CDR3 coding DNA: TGCAGCGGTCGGACAGGGAGTGAGGAGCGGTACTTC.

The genes are TRBV5-5 and TRBJ2-7, with 8 bases fitting TRBD2. The CDR3 is made up of 17 amino acids. With 0 bases clipped from V and 1 base from J, the junction kept 9 bases outside the gene matches. CDR1 is SGHKS and CDR2 is YYEKEE in the germline V gene (reference sequence). The chain's CDR3 is CASSLAGGTWRSYEQYF. CDR3 coding DNA: TGTGCCAGCAGCTTGGCGGGAGGGACATGGAGATCCTACGAGCAGTACTTC.

This clonotype occurred a few times. Germline is not matched at one junction end, which may reflect a read error. The gene calls are TRBV12-3 or TRBV12-4 and TRBJ2-5; no firm D call. The CDR3 consists of 12 residues. The CDR3 loop is CASSQDQQTQYF. The CDR3 DNA is TGTGCCAGCAGCCAGGACCAACAGACCCAGTACTTC.

This chain joins TRBV20-1 and TRBJ2-7; tentatively, D is TRBD2 (7 bases). Germline V CDR1 and CDR2: DFQATT, SNEGSKA (reference sequence). CDR3 length: 15 residues. Trimming left V 0 bases short and J 2 bases short, with 14 bases between. The CDR3 is CSAREGAGAPYEQYF. DNA for the CDR3: TGCAGTGCTAGAGAAGGGGCGGGGGCTCCCTACGAGCAGTACTTC.

This rearrangement joins TRBV28 to TRBJ1-6; D remains ambiguous. V dropped 7 bases and J dropped 7 bases, with 11 bases sitting between them. This CDR3 is built from 13 residues. Germline CDR1 reads MDHEN; CDR2 reads SYDVKM. The chain's CDR3 is CASTRNRNSPLHF. The CDR3 DNA follows: TGTGCCAGCACAAGAAACAGAAATTCACCCCTCCACTTT.

The V and J genes are TRBV24-1 and TRBJ2-1; weak D call: TRBD2 (5 bases). The CDR3 has 15 amino acids. Germline V gene sequence: CDR1 KGHDR, CDR2 SFDVKD. Trimming stripped 4 bases from V and 7 bases from J, with 16 bases between. The CDR3, as DNA: TGTGCCACCAGTGACCCGAGGGTAGGAGTTAATGAGCAGTTCTTC. It translates to CATSDPRVGVNEQFF.

This rearrangement joins TRBV4-1 to TRBJ2-3; D is tentatively TRBD1 or TRBD2 (5 bases each). The CDR3 length is 14 residues. The germline gives CDR1 MGHRA, CDR2 YSYEKL. V lost 1 base and J lost 7, with 12 bases in between. CDR3 coding DNA: TGCGCCAGCAGCCAAGGTAGAGCGGACAATACGCAGTATTTT. Amino acids: CASSQGRADNTQYF.

CDR3 residues: CASSQDDLGNEQFF. The CDR3 bases are TGTGCCAGCAGCCAAGATGACTTGGGTAATGAGCAGTTCTTC. V and J are TRBV3-1 and TRBJ2-1, with D unclear. Between the trimmed V and J ends, which lost 0 bases and 7 bases, there was a span of 10 bases. The CDR3 runs to 14 residues. The germline V gene has CDR1 LGHDT and CDR2 YNNKEL (reference sequence).

This clonotype appeared a few times. The chain links TRBV3-1 to TRBJ2-7, with D tentatively TRBD1 or TRBD2 (5 bases each). This CDR3 contains 12 residues. The germline V and J ends were trimmed by 3 bases and 6 bases, with 9 bases remaining between them. CDR1 is LGHDT and CDR2 is YNNKEL in the germline V gene (reference sequence). CDR3 sequence (DNA): TGTGCCAGCAGCCAGGGGGTTGGCGAGCAGTACTTC. Translation gives CASSQGVGEQYF.

This chain joins TRBV30 and TRBJ1-6; D is unresolved. V was cut by 0 bases and J by 8 bases, with 5 bases left in between. The CDR3 is made up of 12 amino acids. CDR1 is GTSNPN and CDR2 is SVGIG in the germline V gene (reference sequence). The CDR3 nucleotides read TGTGCCTGGAGTGTTCTCGATTCACCCCTCCACTTT. Translated: CAWSVLDSPLHF.

The chain uses TRBV9 and TRBJ2-1; D not resolved. Trimming took 3 bases from V and 13 from J, leaving 14 bases between them. The CDR3 has 12 residues. Looked up from germline, CDR1 is SGDLS and CDR2 is YYNGEE. In DNA form, the CDR3 reads TGTGCCAGCAGCGATGCAGGCTTTGTTCAGTTCTTC. Translated, it gives CASSDAGFVQFF.

This clonotype was seen repeatedly, ten times or more. The V call is TRBV7-9, the J call TRBJ2-7, with TRBD1 matching 7 bases. Germline CDR1 is SEHNR and CDR2 is FQNEAQ (reference sequence). The CDR3 has 14 residues. The ends lost 5 bases at V and 10 bases at J; junction bases unmatched: 14. The CDR3 loop is CASSRMGDSLEQYF. The CDR3, as DNA: TGTGCCAGCAGCCGTATGGGGGACAGTCTGGAACAGTACTTC.

The V call is TRBV7-3, the J call TRBJ2-5; tentatively, D is TRBD1 or TRBD2 (5 bases each). There are 15 residues in the CDR3. Germline values: CDR1 SGHTA, CDR2 FQGTGA. The V and J ends lost 6 bases and 1 base respectively, with 15 bases between them. CDR3 in amino acids: CASSEVSGTQETQYF. DNA of the CDR3: TGTGCCAGCAGTGAAGTCTCCGGGACCCAAGAGACCCAGTACTTC.

This clonotype was detected only a few times. An end of the junction differs from the germline gene, which may be a read error. The rearrangement uses TRBV6-2 or TRBV6-3 and TRBJ2-1; D might be TRBD2 (7 bases). Germline V lookup: CDR1 MNHEY, CDR2 SVGEGT. The CDR3 has 14 residues. The CDR3 protein is CASSLLGGPSEQVF. CDR3 coding DNA: TGTGCCAGCAGTCTTTTGGGGGGGCCGAGTGAGCAGGTCTTC.